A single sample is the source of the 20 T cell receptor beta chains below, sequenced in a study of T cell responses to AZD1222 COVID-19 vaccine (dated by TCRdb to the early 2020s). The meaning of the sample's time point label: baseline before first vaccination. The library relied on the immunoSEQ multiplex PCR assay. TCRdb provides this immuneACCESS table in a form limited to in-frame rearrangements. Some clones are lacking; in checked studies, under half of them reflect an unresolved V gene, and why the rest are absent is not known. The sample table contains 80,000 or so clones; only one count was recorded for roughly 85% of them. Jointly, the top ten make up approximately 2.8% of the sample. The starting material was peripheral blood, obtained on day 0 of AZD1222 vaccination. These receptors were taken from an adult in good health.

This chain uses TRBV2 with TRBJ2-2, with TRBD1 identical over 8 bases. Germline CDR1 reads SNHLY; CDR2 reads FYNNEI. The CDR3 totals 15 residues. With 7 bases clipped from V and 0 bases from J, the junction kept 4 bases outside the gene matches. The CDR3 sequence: CASKGRGPNTGELFF. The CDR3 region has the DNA TGTGCCAGCAAGGGCAGGGGGCCGAACACCGGGGAGCTGTTTTTT.

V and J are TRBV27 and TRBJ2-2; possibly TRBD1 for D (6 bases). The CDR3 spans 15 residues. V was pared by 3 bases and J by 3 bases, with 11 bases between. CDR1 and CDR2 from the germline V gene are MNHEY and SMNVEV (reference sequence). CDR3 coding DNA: TGTGCCAGCAGTTTGGGGACATATTACACCGGGGAGCTGTTTTTT. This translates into CASSLGTYYTGELFF.

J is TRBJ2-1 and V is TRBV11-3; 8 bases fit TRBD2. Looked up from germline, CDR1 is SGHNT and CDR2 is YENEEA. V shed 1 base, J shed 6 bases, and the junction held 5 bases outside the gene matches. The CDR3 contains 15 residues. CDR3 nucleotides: TGTGCCAGCAGCTTAGGAACTAGCGGCCCCAATGAGCAGTTCTTC. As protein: CASSLGTSGPNEQFF.

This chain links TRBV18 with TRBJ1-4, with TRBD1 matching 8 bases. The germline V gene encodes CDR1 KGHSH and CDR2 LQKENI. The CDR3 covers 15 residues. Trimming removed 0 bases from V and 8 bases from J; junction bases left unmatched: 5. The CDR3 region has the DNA TGTGCCAGCTCACCACCTGGACAGGGAGAGGAAAAACTGTTTTTT. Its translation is CASSPPGQGEEKLFF.

CDR3 sequence reads: CASSVAISIYF. The CDR3 DNA reads as TGTGCCAGCAGTGTCGCGATTTCCATCTACTTC. The V gene is TRBV2, the J gene TRBJ2-5, with D unclear. The CDR3 totals 11 residues. Per the germline V gene, CDR1 is SNHLY and CDR2 is FYNNEI. V gave up 4 bases and J gave up 14 bases, with 14 bases separating them. Complete variable domain (other parts from reference TRBV2 and TRBJ2-5): EPEVTQTPSHQVTQMGQEVILRCVPISNHLYFYWYRQILGQKVEFLVSFYNNEISEKSEIFDDQFSVERPDGSNFTLKIRSTKLEDSAMYFCASSVAISIYFGPGTRLLVL.

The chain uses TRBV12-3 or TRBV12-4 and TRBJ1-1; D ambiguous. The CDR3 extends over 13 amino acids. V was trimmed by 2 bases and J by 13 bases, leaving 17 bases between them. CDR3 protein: CASSLSGRVENFF. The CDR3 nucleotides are TGTGCCAGCAGTTTATCGGGGAGAGTTGAAAATTTCTTT.

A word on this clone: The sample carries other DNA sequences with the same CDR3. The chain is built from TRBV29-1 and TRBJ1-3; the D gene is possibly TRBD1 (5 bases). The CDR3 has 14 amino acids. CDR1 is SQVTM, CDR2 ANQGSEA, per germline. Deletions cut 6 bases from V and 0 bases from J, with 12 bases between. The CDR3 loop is CSVGQGGSGNTIYF. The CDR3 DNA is TGCAGCGTCGGCCAGGGAGGCTCTGGAAACACCATATATTTT.

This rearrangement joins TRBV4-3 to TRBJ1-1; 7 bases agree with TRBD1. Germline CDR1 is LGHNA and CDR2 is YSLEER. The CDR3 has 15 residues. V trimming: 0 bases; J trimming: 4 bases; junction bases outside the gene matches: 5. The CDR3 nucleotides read TGCGCCAGCAGCCAAGACAGGGGGTTCACCACTGAAGCTTTCTTT. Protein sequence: CASSQDRGFTTEAFF.

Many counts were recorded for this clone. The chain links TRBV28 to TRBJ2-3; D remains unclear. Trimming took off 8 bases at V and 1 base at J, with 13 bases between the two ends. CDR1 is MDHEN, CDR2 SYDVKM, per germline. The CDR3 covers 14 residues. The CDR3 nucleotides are TGTGCCAGCTCTGGCGGAATTGGCACAGATACGCAGTATTTT. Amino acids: CASSGGIGTDTQYF.

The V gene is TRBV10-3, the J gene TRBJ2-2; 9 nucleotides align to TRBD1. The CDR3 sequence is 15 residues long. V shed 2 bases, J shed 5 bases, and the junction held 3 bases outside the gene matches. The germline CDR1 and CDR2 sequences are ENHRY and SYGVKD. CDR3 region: CAISEGTGITGELFF. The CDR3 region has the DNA TGTGCCATCAGTGAGGGGACAGGGATAACCGGGGAGCTGTTTTTT.

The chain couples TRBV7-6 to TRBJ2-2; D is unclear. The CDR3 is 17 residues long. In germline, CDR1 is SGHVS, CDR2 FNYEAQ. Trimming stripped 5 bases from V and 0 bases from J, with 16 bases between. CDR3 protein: CASSLRAHTSNTGELFF. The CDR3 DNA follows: TGTGCCAGCAGCCTTCGTGCGCACACTTCGAACACCGGGGAGCTGTTTTTT.

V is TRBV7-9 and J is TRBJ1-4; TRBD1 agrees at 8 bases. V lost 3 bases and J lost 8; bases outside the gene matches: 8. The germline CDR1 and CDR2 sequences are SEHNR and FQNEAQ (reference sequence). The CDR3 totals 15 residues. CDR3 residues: CASSFKQGEGEKLFF. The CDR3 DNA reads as TGTGCCAGCAGCTTCAAACAGGGGGAGGGGGAAAAACTGTTTTTT.

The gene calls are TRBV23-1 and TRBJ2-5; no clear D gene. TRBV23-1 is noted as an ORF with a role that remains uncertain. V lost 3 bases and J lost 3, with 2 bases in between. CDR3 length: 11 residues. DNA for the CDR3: TGCGCCAGCAGTCAGGAAGAGACCCAGTACTTC. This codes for CASSQEETQYF.

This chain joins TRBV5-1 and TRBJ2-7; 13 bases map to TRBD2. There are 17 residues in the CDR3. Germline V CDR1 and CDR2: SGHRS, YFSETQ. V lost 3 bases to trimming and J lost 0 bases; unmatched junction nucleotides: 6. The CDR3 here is CASSSGLAGANSYEQYF. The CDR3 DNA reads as TGCGCCAGCAGCTCCGGACTAGCGGGGGCGAACTCCTACGAGCAGTACTTC.

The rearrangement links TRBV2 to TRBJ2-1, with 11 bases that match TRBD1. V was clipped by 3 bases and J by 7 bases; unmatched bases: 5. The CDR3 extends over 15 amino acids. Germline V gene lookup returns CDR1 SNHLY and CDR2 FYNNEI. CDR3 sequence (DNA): TGTGCCAGCAGTGATCGGACAGGGGGCGGGAATGAGCAGTTCTTC. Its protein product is CASSDRTGGGNEQFF.

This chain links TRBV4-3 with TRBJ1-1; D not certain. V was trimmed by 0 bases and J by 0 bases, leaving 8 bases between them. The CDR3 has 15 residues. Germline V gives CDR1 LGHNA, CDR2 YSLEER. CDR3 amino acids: CASSQDRQLNTEAFF. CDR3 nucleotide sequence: TGCGCCAGCAGCCAAGATAGGCAGTTGAACACTGAAGCTTTCTTT.

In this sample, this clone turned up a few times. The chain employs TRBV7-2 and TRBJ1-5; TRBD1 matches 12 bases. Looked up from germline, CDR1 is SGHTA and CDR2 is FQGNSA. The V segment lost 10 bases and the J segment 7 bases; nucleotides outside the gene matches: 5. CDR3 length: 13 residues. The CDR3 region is CATGQGAGQPQHF. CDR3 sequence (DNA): TGTGCCACGGGACAGGGGGCGGGCCAGCCCCAGCATTTT.

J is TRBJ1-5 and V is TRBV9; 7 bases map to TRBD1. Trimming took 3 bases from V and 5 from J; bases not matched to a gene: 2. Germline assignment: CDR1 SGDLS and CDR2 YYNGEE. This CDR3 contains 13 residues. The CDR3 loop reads CASSGQGDQPQHF. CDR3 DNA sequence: TGTGCCAGCAGCGGGCAGGGGGATCAGCCCCAGCATTTT.

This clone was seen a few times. CDR3 DNA: TGTGCCAGCAGCTATAGTGACAGGGGGTTTGATACGCAGTATTTT. It translates to CASSYSDRGFDTQYF. This chain joins TRBV5-6 and TRBJ2-3; 9 bases align to TRBD1. J lost 6 bases, V lost 3 bases, and 8 bases had no gene match. This CDR3 has 15 amino acids. Germline V gene lookup returns CDR1 SGHDT and CDR2 YYEEEE.

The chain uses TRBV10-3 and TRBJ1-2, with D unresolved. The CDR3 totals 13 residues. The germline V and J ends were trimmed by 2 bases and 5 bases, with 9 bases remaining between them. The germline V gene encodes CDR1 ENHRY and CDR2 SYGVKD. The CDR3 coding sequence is TGTGCCATCAGTGAGGAAAGGCTTTATGGCTACACCTTC. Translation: CAISEERLYGYTF.